This T cell receptor (beta chain) was sequenced for a study of T cells after yellow fever vaccination. This clonotype was found a few times. What it recognizes is unknown. Germline CDR1 is MNHEY and CDR2 is SVGEGT. The CDR3 is made up of 13 amino acids. The V gene lost 7 bases and the J gene lost 6 bases, with 13 bases spanning the gap. Generation of TCR cDNA used 5'RACE template switching (which added a universal primer site and UMIs). TCRdb redid the calling of the 5' RACE reads with MiXCR, one entry per CDR3 protein. The data show a few hundred thousand distinct CDR3 sequences, 8.7% seen once. Notes on the study in general: Post-booster repertoires again held most primary-vaccination clones (about 95% CD4, over 80% CD8). A weaker but faster secondary response was observed, peaking on day 5 versus 15.

The chain links TRBV6-2 or TRBV6-3 to TRBJ2-1; no clear D gene. This specimen was PBMCs, taken on the day of the first yellow fever vaccination. The receptor was isolated from a man aged 18 to 29 who received the YFV17D yellow fever vaccine. CDR3 region: CASTMRNSNEQFF. CDR3 nucleotide sequence: TGTGCCAGCACGATGCGTAATAGCAATGAGCAGTTCTTC.